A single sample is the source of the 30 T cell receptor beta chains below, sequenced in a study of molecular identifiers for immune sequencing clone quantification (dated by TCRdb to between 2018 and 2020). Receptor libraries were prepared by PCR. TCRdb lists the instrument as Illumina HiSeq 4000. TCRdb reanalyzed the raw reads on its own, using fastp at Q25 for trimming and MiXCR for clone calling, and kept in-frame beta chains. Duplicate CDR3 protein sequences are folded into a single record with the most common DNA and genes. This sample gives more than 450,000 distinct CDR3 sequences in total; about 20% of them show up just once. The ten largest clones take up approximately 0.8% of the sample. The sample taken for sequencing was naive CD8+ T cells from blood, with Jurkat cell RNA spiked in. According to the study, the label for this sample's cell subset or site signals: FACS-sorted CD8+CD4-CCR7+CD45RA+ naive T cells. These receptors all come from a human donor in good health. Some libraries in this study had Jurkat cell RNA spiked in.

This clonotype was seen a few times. DNA of the CDR3: TGTGCCAGCAGGCCCAGACAGACGAACACCGGGGAGCTGTTTTTT. Protein: CASRPRQTNTGELFF. V and J are TRBV6-2 or TRBV6-3 and TRBJ2-2; tentatively, D is TRBD1 (5 bases). Trimming cost V 6 bases and J 0 bases, with 11 bases left between them. The V gene's germline CDR1 is MNHEY and CDR2 SVGEGT. The CDR3 is 15 amino acids.

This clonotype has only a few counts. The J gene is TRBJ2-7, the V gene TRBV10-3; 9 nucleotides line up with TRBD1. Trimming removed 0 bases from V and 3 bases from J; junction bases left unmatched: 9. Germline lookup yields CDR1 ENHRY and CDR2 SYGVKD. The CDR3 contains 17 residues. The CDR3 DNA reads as TGTGCCATCAGTGAGTCGACGCTAAGGACAGGGGTCTACGAGCAGTACTTC. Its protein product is CAISESTLRTGVYEQYF.

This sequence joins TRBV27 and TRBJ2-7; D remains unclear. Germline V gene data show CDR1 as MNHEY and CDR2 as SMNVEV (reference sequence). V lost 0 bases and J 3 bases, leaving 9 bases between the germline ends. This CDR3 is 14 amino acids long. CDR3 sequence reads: CASSLSAYHYEQYF. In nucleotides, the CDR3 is TGTGCCAGCAGTTTATCGGCCTACCACTACGAGCAGTACTTC.

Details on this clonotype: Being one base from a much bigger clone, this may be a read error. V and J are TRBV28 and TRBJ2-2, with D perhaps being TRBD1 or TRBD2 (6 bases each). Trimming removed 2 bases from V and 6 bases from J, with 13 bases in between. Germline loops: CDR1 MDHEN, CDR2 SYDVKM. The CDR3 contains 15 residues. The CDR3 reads CASSLRGARAGELFF. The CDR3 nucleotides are TGTGCCAGCAGTTTAAGGGGGGCGCGCGCCGGGGAGCTGTTTTTT.

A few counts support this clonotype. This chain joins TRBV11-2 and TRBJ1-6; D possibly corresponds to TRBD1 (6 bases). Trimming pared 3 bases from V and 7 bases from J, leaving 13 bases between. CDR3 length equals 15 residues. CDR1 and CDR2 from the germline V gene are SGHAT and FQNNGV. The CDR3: CASSLGATGNSPLHF. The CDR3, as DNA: TGTGCCAGCAGCTTGGGGGCCACGGGGAATTCACCCCTCCACTTT.

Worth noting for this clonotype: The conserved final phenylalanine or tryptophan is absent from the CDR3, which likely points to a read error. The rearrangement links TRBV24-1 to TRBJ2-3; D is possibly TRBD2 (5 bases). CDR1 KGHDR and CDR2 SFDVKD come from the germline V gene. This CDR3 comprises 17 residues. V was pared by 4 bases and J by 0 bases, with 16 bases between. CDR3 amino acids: CATSEPPKAASTDTQYS. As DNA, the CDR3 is TGTGCCACCAGTGAACCCCCTAAAGCGGCGAGCACAGATACGCAGTATTCT.

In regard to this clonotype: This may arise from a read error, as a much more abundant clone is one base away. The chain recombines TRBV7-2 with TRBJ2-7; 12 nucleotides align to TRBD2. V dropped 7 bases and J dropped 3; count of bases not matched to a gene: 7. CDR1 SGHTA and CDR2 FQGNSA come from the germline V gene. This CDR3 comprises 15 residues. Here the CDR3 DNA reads TGTGCCAGCACCTTGCTAGCGGGGGGGAGCTACGAGCAGTACTTC. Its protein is CASTLLAGGSYEQYF.

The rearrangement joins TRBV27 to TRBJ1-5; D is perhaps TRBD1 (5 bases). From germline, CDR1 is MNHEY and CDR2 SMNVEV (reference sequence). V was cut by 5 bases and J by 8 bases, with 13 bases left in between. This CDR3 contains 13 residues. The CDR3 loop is CASSPTEPEPQHF. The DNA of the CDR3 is TGTGCCAGCAGTCCGACAGAACCCGAGCCCCAGCATTTT.

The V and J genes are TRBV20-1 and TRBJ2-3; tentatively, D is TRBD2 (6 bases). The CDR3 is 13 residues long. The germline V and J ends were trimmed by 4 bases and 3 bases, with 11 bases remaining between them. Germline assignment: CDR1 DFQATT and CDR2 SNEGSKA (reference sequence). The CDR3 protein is CSATNGGTDTQYF. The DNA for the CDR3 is TGCAGTGCTACCAACGGGGGAACAGATACGCAGTATTTT.

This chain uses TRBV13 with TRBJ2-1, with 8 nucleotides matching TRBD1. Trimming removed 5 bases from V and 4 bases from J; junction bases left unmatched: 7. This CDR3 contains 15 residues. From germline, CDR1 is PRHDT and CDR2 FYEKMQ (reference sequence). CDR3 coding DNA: TGTGCCAGCAGCCCTCGAGACAGGGGTTACAATGAGCAGTTCTTC. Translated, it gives CASSPRDRGYNEQFF.

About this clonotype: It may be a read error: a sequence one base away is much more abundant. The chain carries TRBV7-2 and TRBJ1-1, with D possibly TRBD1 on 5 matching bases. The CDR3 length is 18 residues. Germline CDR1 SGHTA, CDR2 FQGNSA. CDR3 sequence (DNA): TGTGCCGGCAGCTCAAAGGTGGGAGCAGGGAGTGTTGTCACTGAAGCTTTCTTT. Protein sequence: CAGSSKVGAGSVVTEAFF.

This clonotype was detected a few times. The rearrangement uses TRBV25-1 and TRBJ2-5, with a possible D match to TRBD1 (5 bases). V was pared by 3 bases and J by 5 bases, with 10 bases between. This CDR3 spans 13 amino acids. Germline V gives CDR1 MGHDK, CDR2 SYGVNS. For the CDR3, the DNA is TGTGCCAGCAGTGACTGGGGCTGGGAGACCCAGTACTTC. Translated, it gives CASSDWGWETQYF.

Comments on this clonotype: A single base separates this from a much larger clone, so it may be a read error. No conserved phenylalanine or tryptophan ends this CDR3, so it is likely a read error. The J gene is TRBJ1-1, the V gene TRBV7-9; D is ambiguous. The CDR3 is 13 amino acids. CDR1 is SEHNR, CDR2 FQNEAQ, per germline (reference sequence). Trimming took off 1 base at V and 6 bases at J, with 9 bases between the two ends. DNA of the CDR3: TGTGCCAGCAGCTTAGGACCGGATCCTGAAGCTTTCCTT. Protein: CASSLGPDPEAFL.

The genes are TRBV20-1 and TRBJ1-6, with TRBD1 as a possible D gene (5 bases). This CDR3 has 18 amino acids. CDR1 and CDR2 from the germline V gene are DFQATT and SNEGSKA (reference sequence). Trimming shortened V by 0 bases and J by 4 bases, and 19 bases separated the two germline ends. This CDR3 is CSARDPLGVSPYNSPLHF. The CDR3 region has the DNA TGCAGTGCTAGAGATCCCTTGGGGGTATCCCCTTATAATTCACCCCTCCACTTT.

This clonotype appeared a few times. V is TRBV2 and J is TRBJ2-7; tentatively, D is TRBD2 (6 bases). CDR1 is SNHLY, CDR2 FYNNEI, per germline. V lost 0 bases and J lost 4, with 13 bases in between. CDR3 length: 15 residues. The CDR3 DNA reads TGTGCCAGCAGTGAAGCAGGGCTAGCGCCGTACGAGCAGTACTTC. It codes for CASSEAGLAPYEQYF.

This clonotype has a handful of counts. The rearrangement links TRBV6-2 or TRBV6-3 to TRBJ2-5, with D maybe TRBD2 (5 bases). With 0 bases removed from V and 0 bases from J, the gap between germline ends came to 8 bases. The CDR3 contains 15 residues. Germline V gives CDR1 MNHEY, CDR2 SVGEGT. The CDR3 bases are TGTGCCAGCAGTTACTCGACGGGGTACCAAGAGACCCAGTACTTC. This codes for CASSYSTGYQETQYF.

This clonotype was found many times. CDR3 bases: TGTGCCAGCAGCGCATCGACTAGCGGGAGAGTAGCAGATACGCAGTATTTT. Encoded protein: CASSASTSGRVADTQYF. This chain links TRBV27 with TRBJ2-3; 12 bases are shared with TRBD2. The trim removed 6 bases at V and 4 bases at J, leaving 11 bases unmatched. The CDR3 covers 17 residues. CDR1 is MNHEY and CDR2 is SMNVEV in the germline V gene (reference sequence).

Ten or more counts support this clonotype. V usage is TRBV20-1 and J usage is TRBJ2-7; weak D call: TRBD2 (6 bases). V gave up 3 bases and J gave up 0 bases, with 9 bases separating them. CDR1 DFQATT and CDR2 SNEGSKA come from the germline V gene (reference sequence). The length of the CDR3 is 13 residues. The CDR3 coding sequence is TGCAGTGCTAGTTTCGGGAGCTCCTACGAGCAGTACTTC. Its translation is CSASFGSSYEQYF.

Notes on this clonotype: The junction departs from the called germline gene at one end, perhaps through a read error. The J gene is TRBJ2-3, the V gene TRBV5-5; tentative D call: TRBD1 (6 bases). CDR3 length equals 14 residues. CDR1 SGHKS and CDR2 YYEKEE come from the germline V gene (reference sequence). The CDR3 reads CASSLAGAIDAQYF. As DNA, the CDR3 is TGTGCCAGCAGCTTGGCAGGGGCGATAGATGCGCAGTATTTT.

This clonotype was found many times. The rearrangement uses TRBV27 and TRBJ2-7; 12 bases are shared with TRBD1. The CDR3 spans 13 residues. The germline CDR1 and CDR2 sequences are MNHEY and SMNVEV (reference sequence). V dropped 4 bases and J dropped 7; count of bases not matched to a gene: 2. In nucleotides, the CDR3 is TGTGCCAGCAGTTGGGACAGGGGGCGTGAGCAGTACTTC. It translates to CASSWDRGREQYF.

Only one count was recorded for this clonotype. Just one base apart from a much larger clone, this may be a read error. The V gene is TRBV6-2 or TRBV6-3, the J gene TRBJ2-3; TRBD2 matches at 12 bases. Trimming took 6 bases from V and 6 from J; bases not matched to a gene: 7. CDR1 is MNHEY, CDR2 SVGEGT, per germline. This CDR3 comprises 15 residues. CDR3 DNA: TGTGCCAGCAGGGGCCGGACTAGCGGGACGGATACGCAGTATTTT. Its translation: CASRGRTSGTDTQYF.

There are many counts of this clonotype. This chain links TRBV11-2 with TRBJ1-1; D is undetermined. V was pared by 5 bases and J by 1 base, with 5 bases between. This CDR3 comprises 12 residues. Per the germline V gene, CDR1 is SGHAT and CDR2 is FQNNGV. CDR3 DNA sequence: TGTGCCAGCAGCAGGGAGAACACTGAAGCTTTCTTT. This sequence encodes CASSRENTEAFF.

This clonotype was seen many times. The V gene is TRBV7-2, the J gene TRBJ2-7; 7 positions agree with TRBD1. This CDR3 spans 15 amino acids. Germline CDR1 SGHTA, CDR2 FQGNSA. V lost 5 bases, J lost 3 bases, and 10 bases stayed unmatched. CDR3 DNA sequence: TGTGCCAGCAGCCTCGACAGGGCCTGGATCTACGAGCAGTACTTC. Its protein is CASSLDRAWIYEQYF.

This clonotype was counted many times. CDR3 nucleotides: TGTGCCAGCAGCTTTACCCAGCGTGGTGCCTACGAGCAGTACTTC. Its protein product is CASSFTQRGAYEQYF. The chain recombines TRBV5-5 with TRBJ2-7; no firm D call. CDR1 is SGHKS, CDR2 YYEKEE, per germline (reference sequence). The CDR3 has 15 amino acids. The V end was cut by 2 bases, the J end by 2 bases, with 14 bases between.

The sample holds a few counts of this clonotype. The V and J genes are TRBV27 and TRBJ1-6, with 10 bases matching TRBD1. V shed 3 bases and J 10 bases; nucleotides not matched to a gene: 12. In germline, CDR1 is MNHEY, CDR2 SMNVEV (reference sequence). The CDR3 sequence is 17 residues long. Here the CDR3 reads CASSFLDGTGVKSPLHF. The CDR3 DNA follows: TGTGCCAGCAGTTTTCTCGACGGGACAGGGGTTAAGTCACCCCTCCACTTT.

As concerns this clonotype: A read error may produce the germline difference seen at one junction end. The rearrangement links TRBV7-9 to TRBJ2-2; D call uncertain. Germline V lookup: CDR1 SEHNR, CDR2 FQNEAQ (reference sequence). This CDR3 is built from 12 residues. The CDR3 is CAGSSVTGELFF. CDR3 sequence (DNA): TGTGCCGGCAGCTCAGTTACAGGGGAGCTGTTTTTT.

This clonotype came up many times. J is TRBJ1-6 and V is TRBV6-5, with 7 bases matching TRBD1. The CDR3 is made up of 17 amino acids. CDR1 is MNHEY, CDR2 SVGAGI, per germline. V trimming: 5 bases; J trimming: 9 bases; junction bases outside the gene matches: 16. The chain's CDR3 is CASSTRDSETIGSPLHF. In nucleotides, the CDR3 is TGTGCCAGCAGTACCAGGGACAGCGAAACGATTGGTTCACCCCTCCACTTT.

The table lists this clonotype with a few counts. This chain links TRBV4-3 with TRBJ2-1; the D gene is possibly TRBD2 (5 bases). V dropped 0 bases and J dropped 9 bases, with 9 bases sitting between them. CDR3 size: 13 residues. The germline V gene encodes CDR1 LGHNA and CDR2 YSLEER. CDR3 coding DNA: TGCGCCAGCAGCCAAGAAATCCGGGGTGAGCAGTTCTTC. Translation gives CASSQEIRGEQFF.

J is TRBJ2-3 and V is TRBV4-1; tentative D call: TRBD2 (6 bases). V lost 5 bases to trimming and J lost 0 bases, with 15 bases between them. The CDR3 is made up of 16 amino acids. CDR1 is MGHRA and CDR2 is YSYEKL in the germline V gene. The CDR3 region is CASSSHREISTDTQYF. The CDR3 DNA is TGCGCCAGCAGCTCACACCGGGAGATAAGCACAGATACGCAGTATTTT.

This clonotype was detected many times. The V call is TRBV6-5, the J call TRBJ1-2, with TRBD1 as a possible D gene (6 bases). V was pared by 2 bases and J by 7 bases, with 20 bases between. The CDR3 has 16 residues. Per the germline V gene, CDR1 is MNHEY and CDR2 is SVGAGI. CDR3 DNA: TGTGCCAGCAGTTACATCCAACTGGGGGGGCAGGCTGGCTACACCTTC. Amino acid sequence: CASSYIQLGGQAGYTF.